The 5 T cell receptor beta chains below were found in one sample sequenced in a study of T cell repertoires in cytomegalovirus infection. Using its own MiXCR run on the reads, TCRdb lists one record per CDR3 protein. The table records roughly 600,000 distinct CDR3 sequences, 20% to 30% of them present only once. The source material was CD8+ T cells from PBMCs. These receptor sequences come from a human donor in good health (CMV status not recorded). Some clones in this sample may be carry-over from other donors' samples.

This clonotype has a handful of counts. The rearrangement joins TRBV12-3 or TRBV12-4 to TRBJ2-6; D not resolved. The V and J ends lost 3 bases and 0 bases respectively, with 15 bases between them. This CDR3 is built from 18 residues. CDR3 sequence: CASSFLPGMNSGANVLTF. CDR3 nucleotide sequence: TGTGCCAGCAGTTTTCTCCCAGGAATGAACTCTGGGGCCAACGTCCTGACTTTC.

This clonotype has a count of ten or more. This chain joins TRBV7-6 and TRBJ1-1, with a possible D match to TRBD1 (5 bases). Trimming removed 4 bases at V and 3 bases at J, with 12 bases between. The CDR3 loop spans 14 amino acids. Germline V gene lookup returns CDR1 SGHVS and CDR2 FNYEAQ. In nucleotides, the CDR3 is TGTGCCAGCAGCTCCTCAGGGTGGGACACTGAAGCTTTCTTT. It translates to CASSSSGWDTEAFF.

The rearrangement uses TRBV7-9 and TRBJ1-5, with unresolved D. CDR3 length equals 13 residues. The germline V and J ends were trimmed by 5 bases and 12 bases, with 17 bases remaining between them. Germline V CDR1 and CDR2: SEHNR, FQNEAQ (reference sequence). The CDR3 DNA reads TGTGCCAGCAGCCCAGATCCTCCCTTCATCCAGCATTTT. Protein product: CASSPDPPFIQHF.

The V gene is TRBV7-9, the J gene TRBJ1-4; D is possibly TRBD1 (5 bases). The CDR3 spans 14 residues. Trimming left V 5 bases short and J 8 bases short, with 15 bases between. Germline-derived CDR1 and CDR2 are SEHNR and FQNEAQ (reference sequence). CDR3 region: CASSAERGMEKLFF. The CDR3 nucleotides are TGTGCCAGCAGCGCTGAAAGGGGAATGGAAAAACTGTTTTTT.

The chain combines TRBV6-5 with TRBJ1-2; tentatively, D is TRBD1 (5 bases). V lost 2 bases to trimming and J lost 4 bases, with 11 bases between them. Germline lookup yields CDR1 MNHEY and CDR2 SVGAGI. The CDR3 has 14 residues. For the CDR3, the DNA is TGTGCCAGCAGTTACGGAGGGGTCGGCTATGGCTACACCTTC. It codes for CASSYGGVGYGYTF.